The 3 T cell receptor beta chains below come from one sample, sequenced in a study of graft-versus-host responses after intestinal transplantation. The data were produced by immunoSEQ multiplex PCR, yet TCRdb's version contains in-frame clones alone and is incomplete. The table records over 100,000 clones, about 92% of them present only once. No cognate antigen is known for these TCRs. Material: unstimulated CD4+ T cells sorted from spleen or lymph node cells, obtained before transplant. These receptors all come from a human donor who was the organ donor for an intestinal transplant.

The rearrangement uses TRBV15 and TRBJ2-5, with 8 bases matching TRBD2. V lost 1 base, J lost 5 bases, and 9 bases stayed unmatched. In germline, CDR1 is LNHNV, CDR2 YYDKDF (reference sequence). This CDR3 has 16 residues. CDR3 DNA sequence: TGTGCCACCAGCAGAGGGACTAGCCCCTTTGCGGAGACCCAGTACTTC. Translating it yields CATSRGTSPFAETQYF. The whole variable domain, remainder taken from reference TRBV15 and TRBJ2-5, is DAMVIQNPRYQVTQFGKPVTLSCSQTLNHNVMYWYQQKSSQAPKLLFHYYDKDFNNEADTPDNFQSRRPNTSFCFLDIRSPGLGDTAMYLCATSRGTSPFAETQYFGPGTRLLVL.

This chain connects TRBV18 to TRBJ1-2; 7 nucleotides match TRBD1. Losses at the gene ends were 3 bases for V and 3 bases for J; bases not matched to a gene: 4. The V gene's germline CDR1 is KGHSH and CDR2 LQKENI. The CDR3 extends over 14 amino acids. CDR3 amino acids: CASSPGQQDYGYTF. In DNA, the CDR3 is TGTGCCAGCTCACCGGGACAGCAGGACTATGGCTACACCTTC.

The V call is TRBV5-1, the J call TRBJ1-2; perhaps TRBD1 as D (6 bases). From germline, CDR1 is SGHRS and CDR2 YFSETQ. This CDR3 has 14 residues. V shed 2 bases and J shed 8 bases, with 16 bases lying between them. The CDR3 nucleotides are TGCGCCAGCAGCTTCCAGGGACATTCTCGGGGCTACACCTTC. Its protein product is CASSFQGHSRGYTF.